The 8 T cell receptor beta chains in this list originate from one sample, sequenced in a study of cytomegalovirus exposure and HLA in healthy donors. PCR amplification relied on 60 Vbeta primers (plus 13 Jbeta primers). Profiled with immunoSEQ multiplex PCR; TCRdb holds only in-frame clones, not every one. The table has tens of thousands of clones, about 84% seen once. The specimen was PBMCs. The receptors were gathered from a man under 40 in good health and CMV-seronegative.

The chain is built from TRBV5-1 and TRBJ1-3; D is perhaps TRBD1 (6 bases). Germline-derived CDR1 and CDR2 are SGHRS and YFSETQ. Trimming left V 3 bases short and J 0 bases short, with 13 bases between. The CDR3 is 16 amino acids. CDR3 nucleotides: TGCGCCAGCAGCTGGGGTGGACAGTCCTCTGGAAACACCATATATTTT. Its protein is CASSWGGQSSGNTIYF.

This clone was seen only a few times. The chain joins TRBV7-9 to TRBJ1-1; 8 nucleotides line up with TRBD1. Germline assignment: CDR1 SEHNR and CDR2 FQNEAQ (reference sequence). V lost 5 bases and J lost 1; bases outside the gene matches: 9. The CDR3 is 16 amino acids. CDR3 DNA sequence: TGTGCCAGCAGCAGAGGGCAGGGGGCAGCGAACACTGAAGCTTTCTTT. Translating gives CASSRGQGAANTEAFF.

A note on this clone: Within the sample, other DNA sequences also encode this same CDR3. The chain is built from TRBV5-1 and TRBJ2-3; TRBD1 aligns across 7 bases. The V segment lost 0 bases and the J segment 4 bases; nucleotides outside the gene matches: 2. Germline CDR1 SGHRS, CDR2 YFSETQ. CDR3 length: 14 residues. CDR3 region: CASSLGQGSDTQYF. The CDR3 DNA is TGCGCCAGCAGCTTGGGACAGGGTTCAGATACGCAGTATTTT.

This chain links TRBV6-5 with TRBJ1-1; D is unclear. Looked up from germline, CDR1 is MNHEY and CDR2 is SVGAGI. The CDR3 is 13 amino acids. V was pared by 3 bases and J by 4 bases, with 9 bases between. Here the CDR3 reads CASSYKGATEAFF. Written as DNA, the CDR3 is TGTGCCAGCAGTTATAAGGGAGCCACTGAAGCTTTCTTT.

The chain is built from TRBV7-9 and TRBJ2-7, with D possibly being TRBD2 (7 bases). CDR3 length: 17 residues. In germline, CDR1 is SEHNR, CDR2 FQNEAQ (reference sequence). Trimming took off 1 base at V and 7 bases at J, with 23 bases between the two ends. The CDR3 sequence is CASSLEALSRGAGEQYF. The CDR3 nucleotides read TGTGCCAGCAGCTTAGAGGCCCTTTCACGGGGGGCGGGGGAGCAGTACTTC.

The rearrangement joins TRBV13 to TRBJ2-1; D is uncertain. V was trimmed by 0 bases and J by 9 bases, leaving 12 bases between them. The CDR3 is 14 residues long. Germline V gene sequence: CDR1 PRHDT, CDR2 FYEKMQ (reference sequence). CDR3 residues: CASSLGRSVGEQFF. The CDR3 bases are TGTGCCAGCAGCTTAGGCAGGTCGGTGGGTGAGCAGTTCTTC. Full variable domain (remainder filled in from reference TRBV13 and TRBJ2-1): AAGVIQSPRHLIKEKRETATLKCYPIPRHDTVYWYQQGPGQDPQFLISFYEKMQSDKGSIPDRFSAQQFSDYHSELNMSSLELGDSALYFCASSLGRSVGEQFFGPGTRLTVL.

Only one count was recorded for this clone. The chain uses TRBV4-3 and TRBJ2-1; 8 positions match TRBD2. Per the germline V gene, CDR1 is LGHNA and CDR2 is YSLEER. V gave up 0 bases and J gave up 5 bases; unmatched junction bases: 9. The CDR3 has 17 residues. The CDR3 loop is CASSQDLGLAGNNEQFF. DNA for the CDR3: TGCGCCAGCAGCCAAGATCTGGGGCTAGCGGGCAACAATGAGCAGTTCTTC.

The chain recombines TRBV4-2 with TRBJ2-3; D is unresolved. In germline, CDR1 is LGHNA, CDR2 YNFKEQ. Trimming shortened V by 0 bases and J by 2 bases, and 15 bases separated the two germline ends. The CDR3 has 17 amino acids. CDR3 sequence: CASSQDLADLSTDTQYF. In nucleotides, the CDR3 is TGTGCCAGCAGCCAAGATCTTGCAGACTTGTCCACAGATACGCAGTATTTT.